These T cell receptor beta chains were read from a single sample in a study of blood T cell repertoires in COVID-19. TCRdb keeps only in-frame clones here, not all; method: immunoSEQ multiplex PCR. The data show about 69,000 clones, 75% to 85% seen once. The sequencing input was peripheral blood. The receptors stem from a human donor in a cohort sampled during active COVID-19. Each CDR3 is given without its conserved first and last residue.

j_call,v_call,cdr3_aa
TRBJ1-4,TRBV5-5,ASSSSTARTNEKLF
TRBJ1-4,TRBV15,ATSTRSRGYEKLF
TRBJ1-2,TRBV29-1,SALTRAGGSPYYGYT
TRBJ1-6,TRBV19,ASSIDRGGSPLH
TRBJ1-4,TRBV5-1,ASSLGTGEEKLF
TRBJ2-7,TRBV4-2,ASSPQGNNEQY
TRBJ2-1,TRBV19,ASSTGKDRVVQF
TRBJ1-3,TRBV5-6,ASSLGGGGNTIY
TRBJ2-1,TRBV19,ASMTLAGAHNEQF
TRBJ1-6,TRBV14,ASSQTYNSPLH
TRBJ2-3,TRBV3-1/TRBV3-2,ASSPGTGWATDTQY
TRBJ2-5,TRBV7-6,ASSLEQGEGETQY
TRBJ2-2,TRBV7-9,ASSLTGYTGELF
TRBJ2-1,TRBV6-5,ASSYSSGRVYNEQF
TRBJ2-7,TRBV28,ASSLVGPPYEQY
TRBJ1-5,TRBV15,ATSRGTGNSNQPQH
TRBJ1-5,TRBV7-9,ASRHGGDQPQH
TRBJ1-5,TRBV4-1,ASSQGTQSNQPQH
TRBJ2-5,TRBV14,ASSRLKGGEETQY
TRBJ1-2,TRBV15,ATSGSGEYYGYT
TRBJ2-7,TRBV11-2,ASSGTAYEQY
TRBJ2-7,TRBV27,ASSSPDGLGGTSGSYEQY
TRBJ2-5,TRBV5-1,ASSLLGVQETQY
TRBJ2-7,TRBV11-3,ASISDSSYEQY